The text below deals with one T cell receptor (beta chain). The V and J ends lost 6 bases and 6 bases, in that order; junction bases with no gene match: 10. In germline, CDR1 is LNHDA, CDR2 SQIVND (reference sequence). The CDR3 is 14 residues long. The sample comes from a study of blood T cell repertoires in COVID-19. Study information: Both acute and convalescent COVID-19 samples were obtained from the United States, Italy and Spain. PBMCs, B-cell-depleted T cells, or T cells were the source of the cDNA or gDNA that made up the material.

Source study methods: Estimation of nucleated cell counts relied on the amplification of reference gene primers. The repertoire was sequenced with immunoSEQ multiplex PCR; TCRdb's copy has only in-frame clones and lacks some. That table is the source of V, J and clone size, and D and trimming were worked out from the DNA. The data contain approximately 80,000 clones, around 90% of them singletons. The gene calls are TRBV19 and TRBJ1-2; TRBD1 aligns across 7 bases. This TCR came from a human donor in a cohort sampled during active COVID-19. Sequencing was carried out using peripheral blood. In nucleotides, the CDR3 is TGTGCCAGTAGGTCGGACAGGTTCTTTAATGGCTACACCTTC. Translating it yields CASRSDRFFNGYTF. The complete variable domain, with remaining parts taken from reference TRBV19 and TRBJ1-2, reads DGGITQSPKYLFRKEGQNVTLSCEQNLNHDAMYWYRQDPGQGLRLIYYSQIVNDFQKGDIAEGYSVSREKKESFPLTVTSAQKNPTAFYLCASRSDRFFNGYTFGSGTRLTVV.